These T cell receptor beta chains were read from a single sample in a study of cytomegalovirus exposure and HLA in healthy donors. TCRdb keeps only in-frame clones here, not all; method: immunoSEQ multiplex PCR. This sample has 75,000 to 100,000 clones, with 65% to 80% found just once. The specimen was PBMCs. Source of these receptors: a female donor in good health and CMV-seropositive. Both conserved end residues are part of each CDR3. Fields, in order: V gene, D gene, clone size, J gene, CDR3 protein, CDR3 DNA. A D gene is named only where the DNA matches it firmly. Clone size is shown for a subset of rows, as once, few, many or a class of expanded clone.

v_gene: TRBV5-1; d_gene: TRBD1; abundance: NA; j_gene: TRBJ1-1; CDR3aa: CASSWDRGNTEAFF; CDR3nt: TGCGCCAGCAGCTGGGACAGGGGAAACACTGAAGCTTTCTTT
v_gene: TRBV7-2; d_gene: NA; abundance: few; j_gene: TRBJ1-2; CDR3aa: CASSTRPPNYGYTF; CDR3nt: TGTGCCAGCAGTACCAGGCCGCCTAACTATGGCTACACCTTC
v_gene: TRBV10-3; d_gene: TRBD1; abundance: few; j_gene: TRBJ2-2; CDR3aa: CAINGQANTGELFF; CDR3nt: TGTGCCATCAATGGACAGGCGAACACCGGGGAGCTGTTTTTT
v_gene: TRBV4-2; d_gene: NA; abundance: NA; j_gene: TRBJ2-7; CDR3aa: CASSSGYEQYF; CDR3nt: TGTGCCAGCAGCTCGGGCTACGAGCAGTACTTC
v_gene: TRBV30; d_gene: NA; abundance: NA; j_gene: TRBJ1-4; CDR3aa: CAWSVRQTEIGKLFF; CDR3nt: TGTGCCTGGAGTGTAAGGCAGACAGAGATCGGAAAACTGTTTTTT
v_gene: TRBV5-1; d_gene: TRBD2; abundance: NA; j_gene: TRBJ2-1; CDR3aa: CASSGGLAGSNNEQFF; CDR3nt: TGCGCCAGCAGCGGAGGACTAGCGGGATCGAACAATGAGCAGTTCTTC
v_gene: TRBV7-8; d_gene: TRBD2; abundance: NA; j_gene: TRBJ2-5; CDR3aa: CASSLGLAPRETQYF; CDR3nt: TGTGCCAGCAGCTTGGGACTAGCTCCAAGAGAGACCCAGTACTTC
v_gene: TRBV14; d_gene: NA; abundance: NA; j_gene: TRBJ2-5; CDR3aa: CASSHWTVEETQYF; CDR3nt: TGTGCCAGCAGCCACTGGACAGTGGAAGAGACCCAGTACTTC
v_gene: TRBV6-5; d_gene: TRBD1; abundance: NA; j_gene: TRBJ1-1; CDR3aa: CASRPGQGVTEAFF; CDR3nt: TGTGCCAGCAGACCGGGACAGGGTGTCACTGAAGCTTTCTTT
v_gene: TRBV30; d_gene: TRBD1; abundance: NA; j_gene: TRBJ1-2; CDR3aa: CAWQDRGRLDGYTF; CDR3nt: TGTGCCTGGCAAGACAGGGGGAGATTAGACGGCTACACCTTC
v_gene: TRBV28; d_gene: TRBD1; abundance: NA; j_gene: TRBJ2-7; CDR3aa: CASSRDRGRVYEQYF; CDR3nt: TGTGCCAGCAGCCGGGACAGGGGGCGAGTCTACGAGCAGTACTTC
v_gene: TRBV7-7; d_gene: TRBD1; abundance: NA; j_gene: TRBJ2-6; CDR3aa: CASSLENAPGTGPGGANVLTF; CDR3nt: TGTGCTAGCAGCTTAGAGAATGCCCCCGGGACAGGGCCTGGGGGGGCCAACGTCCTGACTTTC
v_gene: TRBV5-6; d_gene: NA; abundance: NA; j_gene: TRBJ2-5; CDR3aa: CASSLGPGETQYF; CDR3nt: TGTGCCAGCAGCTTGGGACCGGGAGAGACCCAGTACTTC
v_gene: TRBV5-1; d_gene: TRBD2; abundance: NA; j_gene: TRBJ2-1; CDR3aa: CASSLSTSGGLREQFF; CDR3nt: TGCGCCAGCAGCTTGTCGACTAGCGGGGGACTTCGGGAGCAGTTCTTC
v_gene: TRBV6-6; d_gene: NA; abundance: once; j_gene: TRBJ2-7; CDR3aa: CASSSTKEGSYEQYF; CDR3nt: TGTGCCAGCAGCTCCACCAAAGAGGGCTCCTACGAGCAGTACTTC
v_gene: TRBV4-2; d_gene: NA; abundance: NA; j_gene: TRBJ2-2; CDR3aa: CASSQESQAMRELFF; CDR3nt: TGTGCCAGCAGCCAAGAATCGCAGGCAATGAGGGAGCTGTTTTTT
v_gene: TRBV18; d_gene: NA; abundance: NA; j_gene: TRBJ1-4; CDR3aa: CASSPPSSNREKLFF; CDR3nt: TGTGCCAGCTCACCACCGAGTTCCAACCGGGAAAAACTGTTTTTT
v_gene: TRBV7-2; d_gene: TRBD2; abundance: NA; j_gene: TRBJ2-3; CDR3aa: CASSLSSTSGGMDTQYF; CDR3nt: TGTGCCAGCAGCTTATCTTCGACTAGCGGGGGGATGGATACGCAGTATTTT
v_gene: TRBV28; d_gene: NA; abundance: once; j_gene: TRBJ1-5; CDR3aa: CATFARGGAGQPQHF; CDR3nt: TGTGCCACCTTCGCTCGGGGGGGGGCGGGTCAGCCCCAGCATTTT
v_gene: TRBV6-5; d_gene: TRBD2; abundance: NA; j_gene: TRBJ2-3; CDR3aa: CASSQRTSRKQYF; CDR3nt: TGTGCCAGCAGTCAGAGGACTAGCCGTAAGCAGTATTTT
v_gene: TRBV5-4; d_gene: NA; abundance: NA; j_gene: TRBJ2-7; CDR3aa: CASSRGDSSYEQYF; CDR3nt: TGTGCCAGCAGCCGCGGGGACAGTTCCTACGAGCAGTACTTC
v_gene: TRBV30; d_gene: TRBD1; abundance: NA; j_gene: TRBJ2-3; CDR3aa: CAWRRLPKQGAHDTQYF; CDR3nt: TGTGCCTGGAGGCGCCTTCCGAAACAGGGGGCACATGATACGCAGTATTTT
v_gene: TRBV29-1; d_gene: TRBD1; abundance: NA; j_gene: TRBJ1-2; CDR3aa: CSAADRLNYGYTF; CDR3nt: TGCAGCGCCGCGGACAGGCTTAACTATGGCTACACCTTC
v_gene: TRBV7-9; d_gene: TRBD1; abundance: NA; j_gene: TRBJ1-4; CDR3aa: CASSGDRGREKLFF; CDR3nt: TGTGCCAGCAGCGGCGACAGGGGGCGTGAAAAACTGTTTTTT
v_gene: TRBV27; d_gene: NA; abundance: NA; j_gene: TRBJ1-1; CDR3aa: CASRPGRGTEAFF; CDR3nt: TGTGCCAGCAGGCCCGGGAGGGGCACTGAAGCTTTCTTT
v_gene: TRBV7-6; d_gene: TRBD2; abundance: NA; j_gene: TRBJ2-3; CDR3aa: CASSLAGGSTDTQYF; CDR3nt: TGTGCCAGCAGCCTAGCGGGAGGGAGCACAGATACGCAGTATTTT
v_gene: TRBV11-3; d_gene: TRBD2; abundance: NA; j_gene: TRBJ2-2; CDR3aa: CASSPTTSVDTGELFF; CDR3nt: TGTGCCAGCAGCCCAACGACTAGCGTGGACACCGGGGAGCTGTTTTTT
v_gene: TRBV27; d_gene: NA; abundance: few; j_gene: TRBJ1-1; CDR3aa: CASRRGHQDTEAFF; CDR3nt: TGTGCCAGCAGACGGGGACACCAGGACACTGAAGCTTTCTTT
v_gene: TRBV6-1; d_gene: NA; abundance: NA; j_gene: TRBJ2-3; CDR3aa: CASSDLRDSVQYF; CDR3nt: TGTGCCAGCAGTGACCTCCGGGACTCTGTGCAGTATTTT
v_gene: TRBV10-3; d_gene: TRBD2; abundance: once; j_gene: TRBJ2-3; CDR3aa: CAIQSGRGITDTQYF; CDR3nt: TGTGCCATCCAGTCCGGGAGGGGAATCACAGATACGCAGTATTTT
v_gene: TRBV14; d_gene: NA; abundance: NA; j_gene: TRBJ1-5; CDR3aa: CASSRRALEPQHF; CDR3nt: TGTGCCAGCAGCCGGAGGGCCCTGGAGCCCCAGCATTTT
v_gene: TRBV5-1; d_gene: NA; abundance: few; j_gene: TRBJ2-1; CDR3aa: CASSLASYNEQFF; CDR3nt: TGCGCCAGCAGCTTGGCTAGCTACAATGAGCAGTTCTTC
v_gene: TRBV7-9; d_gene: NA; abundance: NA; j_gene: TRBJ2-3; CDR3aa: CASWTATSTDTQYF; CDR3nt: TGTGCCAGCTGGACAGCAACTAGCACAGATACGCAGTATTTT
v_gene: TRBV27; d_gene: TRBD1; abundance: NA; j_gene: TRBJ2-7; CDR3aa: CASSPGTGGYEQYF; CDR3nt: TGTGCCAGCAGCCCCGGGACAGGGGGATACGAGCAGTACTTC
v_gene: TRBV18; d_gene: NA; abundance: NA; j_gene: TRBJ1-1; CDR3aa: CASSPPGRGTEAFF; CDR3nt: TGTGCCAGCTCACCACCGGGGAGAGGCACTGAAGCTTTCTTT
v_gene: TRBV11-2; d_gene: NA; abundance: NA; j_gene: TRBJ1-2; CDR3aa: CASSSPSSGFYGYTF; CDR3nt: TGTGCCAGCAGTTCCCCCTCGTCGGGTTTCTATGGCTACACCTTC
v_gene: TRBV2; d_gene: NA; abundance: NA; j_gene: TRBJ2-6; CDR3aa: CARTQGAGANVLTF; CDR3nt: TGTGCCAGAACACAGGGAGCTGGGGCCAACGTCCTGACTTTC
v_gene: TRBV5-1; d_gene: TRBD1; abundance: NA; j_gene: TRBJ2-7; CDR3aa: CASSLAGQSFYEQYF; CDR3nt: TGCGCCAGCAGCTTGGCGGGACAGTCTTTCTACGAGCAGTACTTC
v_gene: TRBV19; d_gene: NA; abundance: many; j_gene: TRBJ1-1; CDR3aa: CASSTLPGDTEAFF; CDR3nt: TGTGCCAGTAGTACTCTGCCCGGGGACACTGAAGCTTTCTTT
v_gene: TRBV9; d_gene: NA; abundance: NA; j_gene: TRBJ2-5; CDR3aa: CASSVEGVAETQYF; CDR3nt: TGTGCCAGCAGCGTAGAGGGGGTGGCGGAGACCCAGTACTTC
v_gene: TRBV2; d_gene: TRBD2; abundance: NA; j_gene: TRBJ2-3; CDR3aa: CASSSGLAGLATQYF; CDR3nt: TGTGCCAGCAGCTCGGGACTAGCGGGGCTAGCTACGCAGTATTTT
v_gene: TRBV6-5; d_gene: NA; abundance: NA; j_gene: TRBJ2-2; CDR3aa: CASSYSQAPNTGELFF; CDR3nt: TGTGCCAGCAGTTACTCGCAGGCTCCGAACACCGGGGAGCTGTTTTTT
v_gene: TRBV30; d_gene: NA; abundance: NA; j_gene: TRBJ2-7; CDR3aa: CAWSDGQHISEQYF; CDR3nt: TGTGCCTGGAGTGATGGACAGCACATATCCGAGCAGTACTTC
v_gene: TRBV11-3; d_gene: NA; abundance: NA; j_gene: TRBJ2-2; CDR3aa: CASSPRDTGELFF; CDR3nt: TGTGCCAGCAGCCCCCGGGACACCGGGGAGCTGTTTTTT
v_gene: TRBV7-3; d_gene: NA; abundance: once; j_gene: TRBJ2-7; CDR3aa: CASSLLGGYEQYF; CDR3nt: TGTGCCAGCAGCTTACTGGGCGGGTACGAGCAGTACTTC
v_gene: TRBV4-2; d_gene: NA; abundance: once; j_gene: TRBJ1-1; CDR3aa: CASSQDLRAGNTEAFF; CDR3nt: TGTGCCAGCAGCCAAGATCTGAGGGCAGGGAACACTGAAGCTTTCTTT
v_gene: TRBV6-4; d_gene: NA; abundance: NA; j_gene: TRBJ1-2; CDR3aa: CASSADGGGAWYGYTF; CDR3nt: TGTGCCAGCAGTGCCGACGGGGGGGGCGCCTGGTATGGCTACACCTTC
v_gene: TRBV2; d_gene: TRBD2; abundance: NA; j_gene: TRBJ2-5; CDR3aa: CASSPGGGGETQYF; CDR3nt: TGTGCCAGCTCTCCGGGGGGGGGCGGAGAGACCCAGTACTTC
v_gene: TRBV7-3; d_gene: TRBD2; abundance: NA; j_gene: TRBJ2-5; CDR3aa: CASSSNRLAGGVETQYF; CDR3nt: TGTGCCAGCAGCTCCAATCGACTAGCGGGAGGGGTAGAGACCCAGTACTTC
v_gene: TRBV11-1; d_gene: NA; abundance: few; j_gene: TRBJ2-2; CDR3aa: CASSRSGNTGELFF; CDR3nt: TGTGCCAGCAGTCGTAGCGGGAACACCGGGGAGCTGTTTTTT
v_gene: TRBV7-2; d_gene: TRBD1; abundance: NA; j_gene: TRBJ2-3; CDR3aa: CASSPPRGRNTDTQYF; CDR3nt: TGTGCCAGCAGCCCGCCCAGGGGGCGGAACACAGATACGCAGTATTTT
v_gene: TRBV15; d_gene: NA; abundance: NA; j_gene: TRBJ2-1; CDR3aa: CATSREWGRVFF; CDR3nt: TGTGCCACCAGCAGAGAATGGGGGCGAGTGTTCTTC
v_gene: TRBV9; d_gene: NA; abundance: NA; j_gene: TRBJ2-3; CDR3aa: CASSPTPGGATDTQYF; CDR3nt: TGTGCCAGCAGCCCCACTCCTGGGGGGGCCACTGATACGCAGTATTTT